These 2 T cell receptor beta chains were all obtained from the same sample, sequenced in a study of T cell responses to AZD1222 COVID-19 vaccine. The repertoire was sequenced with immunoSEQ multiplex PCR; TCRdb's copy has only in-frame clones and lacks some. Of around 160,000 clones listed, about 90% were seen once; the top ten hold approximately 1.1%. The source was peripheral blood, collected 28 days after the second AZD1222 dose. The receptors were gathered from an adult who received the AZD1222 COVID-19 vaccine.

This chain connects TRBV19 to TRBJ1-2; perhaps TRBD1 as D (5 bases). The CDR3 is 15 residues long. The germline V and J ends were trimmed by 1 base and 4 bases, with 13 bases remaining between them. Germline CDR1 and CDR2: LNHDA and SQIVND (reference sequence). CDR3 amino acids: CASSIGPGSSYGYTF. The CDR3 coding sequence is TGTGCCAGTAGTATAGGCCCAGGGAGCTCCTATGGCTACACCTTC.

The J gene is TRBJ1-1, the V gene TRBV6-1; a possible D gene is TRBD1 (6 bases). Germline V gives CDR1 MNHNS, CDR2 SASEGT. V dropped 0 bases and J dropped 4 bases, with 15 bases sitting between them. The CDR3 loop spans 16 amino acids. The DNA for the CDR3 is TGTGCCAGCAGTGAAGCGAAGTACAGGGAAGGCACTGAAGCTTTCTTT. It yields the protein CASSEAKYREGTEAFF.